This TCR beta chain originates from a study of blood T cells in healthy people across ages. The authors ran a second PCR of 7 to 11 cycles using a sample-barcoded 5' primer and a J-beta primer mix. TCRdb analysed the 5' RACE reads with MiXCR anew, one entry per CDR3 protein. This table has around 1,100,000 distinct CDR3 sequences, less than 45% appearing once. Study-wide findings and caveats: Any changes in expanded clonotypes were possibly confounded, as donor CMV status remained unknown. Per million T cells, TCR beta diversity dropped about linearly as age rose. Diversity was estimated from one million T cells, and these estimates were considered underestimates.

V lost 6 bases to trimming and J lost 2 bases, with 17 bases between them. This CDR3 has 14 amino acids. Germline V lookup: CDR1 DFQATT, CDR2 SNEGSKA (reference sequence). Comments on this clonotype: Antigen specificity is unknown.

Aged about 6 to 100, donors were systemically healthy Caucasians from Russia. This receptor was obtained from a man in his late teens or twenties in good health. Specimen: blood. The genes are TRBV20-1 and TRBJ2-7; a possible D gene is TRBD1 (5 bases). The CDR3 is CSALRVISAYEQYF. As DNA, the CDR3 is TGCAGTGCCCTCAGGGTTATTTCGGCCTACGAGCAGTACTTC.